This T cell receptor beta chain was recovered during a study of lymphopenia after photon versus proton radiotherapy. Regarding the study as a whole: Proton therapy kept repertoires fairly stable, unlike photons, which gained effector/memory cells. In patients who died, overall survival fell as post-nadir TCR diversity dropped more.

The germline V gene encodes CDR1 MNHEY and CDR2 SMNVEV (reference sequence). The V and J ends lost 6 bases and 4 bases, in that order; junction bases with no gene match: 7. The CDR3 length is 14 residues. On this clone: No antigen is known for it.

Assay: immunoSEQ multiplex PCR; the TCRdb copy retains only in-frame clones and omits some. Altogether approximately 8,100 clones are present, just over 85% being singletons, with the ten largest covering 20% to 25%. The material was peripheral blood, obtained from a patient treated with photon-based radiotherapy. This TCR was sampled from a man at least 80 years old with cholangiocarcinoma. V is TRBV27 and J is TRBJ1-2; 8 bases fit TRBD1. CDR3 residues: CASRGVGTGYGYTF. CDR3 nucleotide sequence: TGTGCCAGCAGGGGAGTCGGGACAGGCTATGGCTACACCTTC.